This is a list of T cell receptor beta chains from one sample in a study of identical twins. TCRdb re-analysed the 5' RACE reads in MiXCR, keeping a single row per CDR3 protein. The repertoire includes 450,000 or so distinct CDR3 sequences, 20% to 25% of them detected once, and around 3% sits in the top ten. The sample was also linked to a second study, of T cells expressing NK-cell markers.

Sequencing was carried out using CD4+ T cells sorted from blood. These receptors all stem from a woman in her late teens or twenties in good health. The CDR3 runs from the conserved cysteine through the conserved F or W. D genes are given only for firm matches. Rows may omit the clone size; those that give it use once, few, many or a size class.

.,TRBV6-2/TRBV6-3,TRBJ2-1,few,TGTGCCAGCAGTTACGTCGGACTTTCAACGTTCTTC,CASSYVGLSTFF
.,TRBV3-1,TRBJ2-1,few,TGTGCCAGCAGCCAAGAGTGGCATGAGCAGTTCTTC,CASSQEWHEQFF
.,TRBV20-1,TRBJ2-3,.,TGCAGTGCTGCAACTAGGACAGATACGCAGTATTTT,CSAATRTDTQYF
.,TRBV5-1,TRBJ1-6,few,TGCGCCAGCGCCCGCTTTGGCGGCGACGGGTCACCCCTCCACTTT,CASARFGGDGSPLHF
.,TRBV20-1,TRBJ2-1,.,TGCAGTACTTTAAACCCGGGACATCGGTACAATGAGCAGTTCTTC,CSTLNPGHRYNEQFF
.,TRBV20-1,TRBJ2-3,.,TGCAGTGCTTCATATCCCAGCACAGATACGCAGTATTTT,CSASYPSTDTQYF
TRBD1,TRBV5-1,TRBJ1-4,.,TGCGCCAGCAGCCGAGGACAGGGGGCGCCGACTAATGAAAAACTGTTTTTT,CASSRGQGAPTNEKLFF
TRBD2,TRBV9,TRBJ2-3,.,TGTGCCAGCAGCGCCCCCGGGACTAGCGGCACAGATACGCAGTATTTT,CASSAPGTSGTDTQYF
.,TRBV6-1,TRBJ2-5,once,TGTGCCACCAGCTTCTGGGCGGGACAAGAGACCCAGTACTTC,CATSFWAGQETQYF
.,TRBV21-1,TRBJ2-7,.,TGTGCCAGCAGCACCTATGGGTCGCAAGACTACGAGCAGTACTTC,CASSTYGSQDYEQYF
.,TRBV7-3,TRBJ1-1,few,TGTGCCAGCAGCTTAGGTCCACAGAACACTGAAGCTTTCTTT,CASSLGPQNTEAFF
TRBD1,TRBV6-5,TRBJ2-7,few,TGTGCCAGCAGTTCAGCCCCGACAGGGTGGGGGTACGAGCAGTACTTC,CASSSAPTGWGYEQYF
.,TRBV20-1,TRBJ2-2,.,TGCAGTGCTAGCCCCGGGAACACCGGGGAGCTGTTTTTT,CSASPGNTGELFF
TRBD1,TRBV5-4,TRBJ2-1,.,TGTGCCAGCAGCCATGACAGGGGGCGTGAGCAGTTCTTC,CASSHDRGREQFF
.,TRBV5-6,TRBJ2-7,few,TGTGCCAGCAGCTTGGACAGGCTGACCTACGAGCAGTACTTC,CASSLDRLTYEQYF
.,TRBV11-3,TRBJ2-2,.,TGTGCCAGCAGCTTACTAACCGGGACGACGCAGGCCGGGGAGCTGTTTTTT,CASSLLTGTTQAGELFF
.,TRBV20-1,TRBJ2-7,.,TGCAGTGCTAGAGATCCTAGCAAAGCGAAATACGAGCAGTACTTC,CSARDPSKAKYEQYF
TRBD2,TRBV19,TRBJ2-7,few,TGTGCCAGTAGTTCCCCCGGAGCGGGAGCACACGAGCAGTACTTC,CASSSPGAGAHEQYF
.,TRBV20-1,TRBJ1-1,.,TGCAGTGCTAGAGTTATCACTGAAGCTTTCTTT,CSARVITEAFF
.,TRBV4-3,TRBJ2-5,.,TGCGCCAGCAGCCAAGATGTAGTGGCTAGAGGGCTGGAGACCCAGTACTTC,CASSQDVVARGLETQYF
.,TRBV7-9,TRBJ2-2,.,TGTGCCAGCAGCCCTTGGGACACCGGGGAGCTGTTTTTT,CASSPWDTGELFF
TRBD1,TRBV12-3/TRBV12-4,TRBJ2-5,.,TGTGCCAGCAGTTTAGACAGGGGGGCCCAGTACTTC,CASSLDRGAQYF
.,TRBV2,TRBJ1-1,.,TGTGCCAGCAGTCTGGGGGCGGACATGAACACTGAAGCTTTCTTT,CASSLGADMNTEAFF
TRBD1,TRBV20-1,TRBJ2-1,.,TGCAGTGCGGCTAGACAGGGGAGTTACAATGAGCAGTTCTTC,CSAARQGSYNEQFF
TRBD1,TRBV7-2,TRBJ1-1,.,TGTGCCAGCAGCTCAGGGACAGGGGGCTTCACTGAAGCTTTCTTT,CASSSGTGGFTEAFF
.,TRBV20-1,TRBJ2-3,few,TGCAGTGCTTTTCCTAGCACCGCCCGGGATACGCAGTATTTT,CSAFPSTARDTQYF
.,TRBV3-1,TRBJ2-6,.,TGTGCCAGCAGCCCATGGGAGGCCAACGTCCTGACTTTC,CASSPWEANVLTF
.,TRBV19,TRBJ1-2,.,TGTGCCAGCCGGCCTTTGGGAAGAAACTATGGCTACACCTTC,CASRPLGRNYGYTF
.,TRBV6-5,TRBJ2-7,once,TGTGCCAGCAGTTACTCGAAGGTCTCCTACGAGCAGTACTTC,CASSYSKVSYEQYF
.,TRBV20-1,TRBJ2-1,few,TGCAGTGCCTTTGGATCTCAAAGCCATGAGCAGTTCTTC,CSAFGSQSHEQFF
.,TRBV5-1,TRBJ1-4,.,TGCGCCAGCAGCTTGGGTACAGAGGAAAAACTGTTTTTT,CASSLGTEEKLFF
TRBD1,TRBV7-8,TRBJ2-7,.,TGTGCCAGCAGCTTAGCTGTTGGTGGACAGGGGTACAACGAGCAGTACTTC,CASSLAVGGQGYNEQYF
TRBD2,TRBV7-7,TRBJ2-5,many,TGTGCTAGCAGCTTAGCGGGGGCGTTCCAAGAGACCCAGTACTTC,CASSLAGAFQETQYF
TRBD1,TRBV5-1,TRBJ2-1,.,TGCGCCAGCAGCACGGGGACAGGGCCCTCCTACAATGAGCAGTTCTTC,CASSTGTGPSYNEQFF
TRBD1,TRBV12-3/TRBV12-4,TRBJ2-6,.,TGTGCCTGCAGTTTAGCGCTGGGACAGGGCCTCTCTGGGGCCAACGTCCTGACTTTC,CACSLALGQGLSGANVLTF
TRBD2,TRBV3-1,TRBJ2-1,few,TGTGCCAGCAGCCGATCTAGCGGGAGGGGTGAGCAGTTCTTC,CASSRSSGRGEQFF
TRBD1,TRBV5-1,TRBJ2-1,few,TGCGCCAGCAGCTTTACCGGGACAGGTAACAATGAGCAGTTCTTC,CASSFTGTGNNEQFF
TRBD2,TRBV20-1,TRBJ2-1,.,TGCAGTGCTAACAGCGGGGGGGGGAATGAGCAGTTCTTC,CSANSGGGNEQFF
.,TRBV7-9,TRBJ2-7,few,TGTGCCAGCAGCTTAGGGGGTTCCAACCTCTACGAGCAGTACTTC,CASSLGGSNLYEQYF
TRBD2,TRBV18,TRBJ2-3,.,TGTGCCAGCTCACCACCTGCCGCGGGAGCGTCAGATACGCAGTATTTT,CASSPPAAGASDTQYF
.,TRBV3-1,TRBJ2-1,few,TGTGCCAGCAGCCAAGTACTAGACAATGAGCAGTTCTTC,CASSQVLDNEQFF
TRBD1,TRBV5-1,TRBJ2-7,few,TGCGCCAGCAGCCTTCTTCCGGGACAGAGTGCTTACGAGCAGTACTTC,CASSLLPGQSAYEQYF
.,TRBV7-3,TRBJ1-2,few,TGTGCCAGCAGCTCCTTAGGCTATGGCTACACCTTC,CASSSLGYGYTF
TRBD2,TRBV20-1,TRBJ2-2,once,TGCAGTGCCCCGACTAGCAGAAACACCGGGGAGCTGTTTTTT,CSAPTSRNTGELFF
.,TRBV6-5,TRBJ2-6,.,TGTGCCAGCAGTTACTCGACAGGCTCTGGGGCCAACGTCCTGACTTTC,CASSYSTGSGANVLTF
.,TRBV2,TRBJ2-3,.,TGTGCCAGCAGAGCCCGACTCGGAACAGATACGCAGTATTTT,CASRARLGTDTQYF
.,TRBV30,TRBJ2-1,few,TGTGCCTGGAGGGGGGCATCGAATGAGCAGTTCTTC,CAWRGASNEQFF